The clone carrying this T cell receptor (beta chain) was seen a handful of times. Antigen: not known. Through Arm-PCR of CDR3 regions and iRepertoire HTBI primers, TCR beta libraries were built. Via MiXCR, TCRdb re-called the multiplex PCR reads, giving one row per CDR3 protein. Of a few hundred thousand distinct CDR3 sequences in the sample, 23% were seen once. Time point reported: persistent/refractory GD, antithyroid drugs over 5 years with positive TRAb. PBMC RNA was the source of the TCR library. Patients were from an endocrinology department in Xi'an, China. Germline CDR1 and CDR2: SGDLS and YYNGEE. V lost 1 base, J lost 6 bases, and 6 bases stayed unmatched. This CDR3 contains 15 residues. These data originate in a study of regulatory T cells in long-lasting Graves disease. Whole-study findings and limits: Patients with persistent disease showed a bias toward TRBV28, TRBJ1-2 and TRBJ2-5.

The sequence was collected from a female donor with Graves disease. The source material was peripheral blood mononuclear cells (PBMCs), sampled when the disease was refractory, from a patient treated with antithyroid drugs. The genes are TRBV9 and TRBJ1-2; the match to TRBD1 covers 10 bases. Written as DNA, the CDR3 is TGTGCCAGCAGCGTAACTCAAGGGACAGGGGATGGCTACACCTTC. Its translation is CASSVTQGTGDGYTF.